This passage covers 20 T cell receptor beta chains from one sample sequenced in a study of T cells in Graves' hyperthyroidism and ophthalmopathy. Amplified TCR beta CDR3 regions came from RNA transcripts. HTBI primers were the set used in a first-round RT-PCR of the TCR CDR3. Using its own MiXCR run on the multiplex PCR reads, TCRdb lists one record per CDR3 protein. Counted here are about 600,000 distinct CDR3 sequences, around 16% occurring once; the ten biggest clones make up roughly 3%. What was sequenced was blood. These receptors were taken from a middle-aged woman with Graves' ophthalmopathy.

The table lists this clonotype with a count of one. The chain employs TRBV27 and TRBJ2-7; D unclear. CDR1 and CDR2 from the germline V gene are MNHEY and SMNVEV (reference sequence). This CDR3 comprises 14 residues. V lost 5 bases and J lost 3, with 14 bases in between. DNA of the CDR3: TGTGCCAGCAGTCCGGACCGGAACCTCTACGAGCAGTACTTC. Protein product: CASSPDRNLYEQYF.

There are many counts of this clonotype. The gene calls are TRBV20-1 and TRBJ1-5; 8 bases agree with TRBD1. There are 13 residues in the CDR3. The J segment lost 2 bases and the V segment lost 8 bases, leaving 5 bases of the junction unmatched. Germline lookup yields CDR1 DFQATT and CDR2 SNEGSKA (reference sequence). For the CDR3, the DNA is TGCAGTCTCGGACAGGGAGGCAATCAGCCCCAGCATTTT. Translating it yields CSLGQGGNQPQHF.

The V gene is TRBV7-9, the J gene TRBJ1-1; perhaps TRBD1 as D (6 bases). The CDR3 is made up of 15 amino acids. Germline-derived CDR1 and CDR2 are SEHNR and FQNEAQ (reference sequence). The germline V and J ends were trimmed by 1 base and 5 bases, with 14 bases remaining between them. CDR3 sequence reads: CASSLELDSNTEAFF. CDR3 in DNA: TGTGCCAGCAGCTTAGAATTGGACAGCAATACTGAAGCTTTCTTT.

This clonotype was found a few times. The chain joins TRBV10-3 to TRBJ1-5; D ambiguous. CDR1 is ENHRY and CDR2 is SYGVKD in the germline V gene. Trimming took off 4 bases at V and 3 bases at J, with 10 bases between the two ends. CDR3 size: 14 residues. CDR3 nucleotides: TGTGCCATCAGTGCATCCCAGTACAATCAGCCCCAGCATTTT. Translating it yields CAISASQYNQPQHF.

This clonotype was picked up a small number of times. The J gene is TRBJ1-2, the V gene TRBV7-2; 7 positions match TRBD1. Germline CDR1 reads SGHTA; CDR2 reads FQGNSA. This CDR3 has 15 residues. V lost 1 base, J lost 7 bases, and 9 bases stayed unmatched. The CDR3 region is CASSLGSQGVRGYTF. The DNA of the CDR3 is TGTGCCAGCAGCTTAGGAAGTCAGGGGGTTCGTGGCTACACCTTC. The complete variable domain, with remaining parts taken from reference TRBV7-2 and TRBJ1-2, reads GAGVSQSPSNKVTEKGKDVELRCDPISGHTALYWYRQSLGQGLEFLIYFQGNSAPDKSGLPSDRFSAERTGGSVSTLTIQRTQQEDSAVYLCASSLGSQGVRGYTFGSGTRLTVV.

This clonotype has just a few counts. The gene calls are TRBV18 and TRBJ2-7; a weak D match, TRBD2 (6 bases). There are 16 residues in the CDR3. Trimming removed 6 bases from V and 0 bases from J, with 18 bases in between. In germline, CDR1 is KGHSH, CDR2 LQKENI. The CDR3 DNA reads as TGTGCCAGCTCCCCCGTCCCGGGACTGGGCTCCTACGAGCAGTACTTC. Protein sequence: CASSPVPGLGSYEQYF. The full variable domain, completed using reference TRBV18 and TRBJ2-7, is NAGVMQNPRHLVRRRGQEARLRCSPMKGHSHVYWYRQLPEEGLKFMVYLQKENIIDESGMPKERFSAEFPKEGPSILRIQQVVRGDSAAYFCASSPVPGLGSYEQYFGPGTRLTVT.

There are many counts of this clonotype. V is TRBV7-9 and J is TRBJ2-5; maybe TRBD2 (6 bases). The CDR3 length is 16 residues. The germline V gene has CDR1 SEHNR and CDR2 FQNEAQ (reference sequence). The ends were cut back, 10 bases at V and 9 bases at J, with 30 bases in the middle. The CDR3 spells CATEGGERIASGAQYF. The CDR3 DNA reads TGTGCCACCGAGGGAGGAGAACGGATCGCCTCGGGGGCCCAGTACTTC. The whole variable domain, filled in from reference TRBV7-9 and TRBJ2-5, reads DTGVSQNPRHKITKRGQNVTFRCDPISEHNRLYWYRQTLGQGPEFLTYFQNEAQLEKSRLLSDRFSAERPKGSFSTLEIQRTEQGDSAMYLCATEGGERIASGAQYFGPGTRLLVL.

This clonotype has a count of ten or more. The genes are TRBV27 and TRBJ2-7; 8 positions agree with TRBD1. V lost 4 bases, J lost 5 bases, and 4 bases stayed unmatched. The CDR3 is 13 amino acids. Germline loops: CDR1 MNHEY, CDR2 SMNVEV (reference sequence). The CDR3, as DNA: TGTGCCAGCAGTTCGACAGGGGCTCACGAGCAGTACTTC. Translating gives CASSSTGAHEQYF.

This clonotype has a count of ten or more. The genes are TRBV20-1 and TRBJ1-1, with D tentatively TRBD1 (6 bases). Germline V CDR1 and CDR2: DFQATT, SNEGSKA (reference sequence). Trimming removed 3 bases at V and 0 bases at J, with 23 bases between. The CDR3 contains 18 residues. CDR3 sequence reads: CSASAAVGRGSVNTEAFF. DNA for the CDR3: TGCAGTGCTAGCGCCGCCGTTGGCAGGGGTTCTGTGAACACTGAAGCTTTCTTT.

The J gene is TRBJ2-7, the V gene TRBV4-1, with D maybe TRBD2 (6 bases). The CDR3 runs to 16 residues. Trimming shortened V by 0 bases and J by 4 bases, and 16 bases separated the two germline ends. The germline CDR1 and CDR2 sequences are MGHRA and YSYEKL. CDR3 in DNA: TGCGCCAGCAGCCAAGAAGAGGACTACGGGATATACGAGCAGTACTTC. It translates to CASSQEEDYGIYEQYF.

This clonotype was seen more than once but under ten times. A single base separates this from a much larger clone, so it may be a read error. The V call is TRBV14, the J call TRBJ1-2; no reliable D call. The V end was cut by 0 bases, the J end by 5 bases, with 4 bases between. The CDR3 loop spans 12 amino acids. Germline V lookup: CDR1 SGHDN, CDR2 FVKESK. As DNA, the CDR3 is TGTGCCAGCAGCCAAGAAGAGTATGGCTACACCTTC. Translated, it gives CASSQEEYGYTF.

This clonotype was detected ten times or more. V is TRBV7-2 and J is TRBJ2-1; 11 bases are a match to TRBD1. J lost 7 bases, V lost 4 bases, and 6 bases had no gene match. The germline CDR1 and CDR2 sequences are SGHTA and FQGNSA. The CDR3 length is 15 residues. CDR3 nucleotide sequence: TGTGCCAGCAGCTACGCCGGGACAGGGGGAAATGAGCAGTTCTTC. It encodes CASSYAGTGGNEQFF.

This clonotype has at least ten counts. The J gene is TRBJ2-1, the V gene TRBV7-2, with D maybe TRBD2 (6 bases). Germline lookup yields CDR1 SGHTA and CDR2 FQGNSA. V was trimmed by 8 bases and J by 5 bases, leaving 7 bases between them. This CDR3 has 11 residues. The CDR3 coding sequence is TGTGCCAGCGGGGGGAACAATGAGCAGTTCTTC. Encoded protein: CASGGNNEQFF.

This clonotype occurred many times. This chain joins TRBV20-1 and TRBJ2-7; 9 nucleotides match TRBD1. V lost 6 bases and J lost 4; bases outside the gene matches: 16. Germline-derived CDR1 and CDR2 are DFQATT and SNEGSKA (reference sequence). There are 16 residues in the CDR3. The CDR3 DNA sequence: TGCAGTGCCAGACGGGGGACCGGGACAGGGTGGTACGAGCAGTACTTC. Amino acids: CSARRGTGTGWYEQYF.

Only a few counts were recorded for this clonotype. This chain connects TRBV5-8 to TRBJ1-1; possibly TRBD1 for D (6 bases). In germline, CDR1 is SGHTS, CDR2 YDEGEE. The CDR3 totals 14 residues. Trimming cost V 2 bases and J 5 bases, with 13 bases left between them. The chain's CDR3 is CASSLTGRLTEAFF. The CDR3 DNA reads as TGTGCCAGCAGCTTAACAGGGCGGTTGACTGAAGCTTTCTTT.

This clonotype was recorded many times. This rearrangement joins TRBV27 to TRBJ2-1, with a weak D call TRBD1 (6 bases). Germline CDR1 is MNHEY and CDR2 is SMNVEV (reference sequence). Trimming took off 6 bases at V and 2 bases at J, with 11 bases between the two ends. This CDR3 contains 14 residues. The CDR3 loop reads CASSFDRTYNEQFF. Here the CDR3 DNA reads TGTGCCAGCAGCTTCGACAGGACCTACAATGAGCAGTTCTTC.

As DNA, the CDR3 is TGTGCCAGTAAAAGCCCCGGAAAAACAGATACGCAGTATTTT. Encoded protein: CASKSPGKTDTQYF. The chain has TRBV19 and TRBJ2-3; D is uncertain. The germline V and J ends were trimmed by 7 bases and 3 bases, with 14 bases remaining between them. In germline, CDR1 is LNHDA, CDR2 SQIVND (reference sequence). This CDR3 comprises 14 residues.

In this sample, this clonotype turned up many times. The V gene is TRBV10-3, the J gene TRBJ2-2, with D possibly TRBD2 on 6 matching bases. Germline V gives CDR1 ENHRY, CDR2 SYGVKD. This CDR3 contains 16 residues. The ends were cut back, 4 bases at V and 1 base at J, with 13 bases in the middle. CDR3 residues: CAISGTFSGNTGELFF. As DNA, the CDR3 is TGTGCCATCAGTGGGACATTTAGCGGGAACACCGGGGAGCTGTTTTTT.

This clonotype was observed at least ten times. The rearrangement links TRBV11-2 to TRBJ1-1; D is possibly TRBD1 (6 bases). Trimming shortened V by 3 bases and J by 2 bases, and 10 bases separated the two germline ends. The CDR3 has 14 amino acids. CDR1 SGHAT and CDR2 FQNNGV come from the germline V gene. The CDR3 protein is CASSFQGSNTEAFF. CDR3 nucleotides: TGTGCCAGCAGCTTCCAGGGGAGTAACACTGAAGCTTTCTTT.

The chain has TRBV3-1 and TRBJ1-3; D gene ambiguous. Germline CDR1 reads LGHDT; CDR2 reads YNNKEL (reference sequence). The V gene lost 4 bases and the J gene lost 1 base, with 14 bases spanning the gap. This CDR3 contains 16 residues. The CDR3 spells CASSLDLMGSGNTIYF. The CDR3 DNA sequence: TGTGCCAGCAGCCTGGATTTGATGGGGTCTGGAAACACCATATATTTT.